This TCR beta chain was obtained from a study of control samples from healthy donors and cancer patients. CDR1 is MGHDK, CDR2 SYGVNS, per germline. The trim removed 5 bases at V and 1 base at J, leaving 11 bases unmatched. The CDR3 covers 17 residues. Repertoires were generated with immunoSEQ multiplex PCR, while TCRdb's copy carries only in-frame clones and drops some. The sample contains under 95,000 clones, approximately 91% of which appear only once. The clonotype originates from a woman aged 25 to 39 in good health. The sequencing input was blood. The chain combines TRBV25-1 with TRBJ2-7, with TRBD1 identical over 10 bases. The CDR3 DNA is TGTGCCAGCAGTCCTACTATGGGGACAGGGGATTCCTACGAGCAGTACTTC. Protein product: CASSPTMGTGDSYEQYF.